The 27 T cell receptor beta chains given below trace back to one sample, sequenced in a study of T cells in Graves' hyperthyroidism and ophthalmopathy. TCR beta CDR3 regions were amplified from RNA. RT-PCR in the first round (using the HTBI primer set) targeted the TCR CDR3. MiXCR was run by TCRdb on the multiplex PCR reads, yielding one entry per CDR3 protein. The sample holds hundreds of thousands of distinct CDR3 sequences; approximately 14% are singletons and the top ten take roughly 7.4%. Sequencing was carried out using blood. These receptors were obtained from a woman under 30 with Graves' hyperthyroidism.

As to this clonotype: The limits of the CDR3 on the DNA are not certain, so only TCRdb's listed CDR3 is given. This chain connects TRBV28 to TRBJ2-2. Germline V gene data show CDR1 as MDHEN and CDR2 as SYDVKM. Including both end residues, the CDR3 is 22 amino acids long. This CDR3 is CASSPTRLSKNIQYFGAGELFF.

This clonotype was detected many times. The chain carries TRBV6-1 and TRBJ2-7; 8 nucleotides agree with TRBD2. Germline loops: CDR1 MNHNS, CDR2 SASEGT. The V gene end was trimmed by 6 bases and the J gene end by 0 bases; junction bases not matched to a gene: 7. This CDR3 contains 15 residues. CDR3 nucleotides: TGTGCCAGCAGACCTCTAGCGGGCAGCTCCTACGAGCAGTACTTC. This encodes CASRPLAGSSYEQYF.

This clonotype was counted many times. The chain uses TRBV20-1 and TRBJ1-2; D unclear. V was clipped by 2 bases and J by 7 bases, with 11 bases between them. This CDR3 is 12 amino acids long. Germline V gives CDR1 DFQATT, CDR2 SNEGSKA (reference sequence). This CDR3 is CSARWEGPGYTF. Here the CDR3 DNA reads TGCAGTGCTAGATGGGAAGGTCCTGGCTACACCTTC.

This clonotype was detected ten times or more. J is TRBJ2-1 and V is TRBV20-1; D may be TRBD2 (5 bases). The CDR3 spans 15 residues. V lost 0 bases and J lost 0, with 9 bases in between. The V gene's germline CDR1 is DFQATT and CDR2 SNEGSKA (reference sequence). In DNA form, the CDR3 reads TGCAGTGCTAGAGAAGTGGGGAGCTCCTACAATGAGCAGTTCTTC. Amino acid sequence: CSAREVGSSYNEQFF.

This clonotype was picked up many times. This chain links TRBV20-1 with TRBJ2-5; 11 bases line up with TRBD2. CDR3 size: 13 residues. V lost 1 base to trimming and J lost 5 bases; unmatched junction nucleotides: 0. The germline V gene has CDR1 DFQATT and CDR2 SNEGSKA (reference sequence). CDR3 nucleotide sequence: TGCAGTGCTAGAGGACTAGCGGGGGAGACCCAGTACTTC. Its protein is CSARGLAGETQYF.

This clonotype was seen at least ten times. The chain has TRBV12-3 or TRBV12-4 and TRBJ2-1, with 11 bases lining up with TRBD2. The CDR3 is made up of 18 amino acids. The trim removed 5 bases at V and 0 bases at J, leaving 9 bases unmatched. The CDR3 bases are TGTGCCAGCAGTCCCCGACTAGCGGGGAGTTACTCCTACAATGAGCAGTTCTTC. This encodes CASSPRLAGSYSYNEQFF.

This clonotype has ten or more counts. The J gene is TRBJ2-3, the V gene TRBV6-1, with TRBD2 matching 12 bases. The CDR3 runs 17 residues. Germline-derived CDR1 and CDR2 are MNHNS and SASEGT. With 2 bases clipped from V and 4 bases from J, the junction kept 7 bases outside the gene matches. In DNA, the CDR3 is TGTGCCAGCAGTGAATCCGCTAGCGGGAGGGGGGCAGATACGCAGTATTTT. This encodes CASSESASGRGADTQYF.

This clonotype was seen only a few times. This chain links TRBV6-5 with TRBJ1-2; a weak D match, TRBD1 (5 bases). With 0 bases removed from V and 4 bases from J, the gap between germline ends came to 15 bases. CDR1 and CDR2 (germline): MNHEY, SVGAGI. This CDR3 region has 16 residues. CDR3 region: CASSYSPDSLGYGYTF. The CDR3 coding sequence is TGTGCCAGCAGTTACTCTCCAGACAGCCTGGGCTATGGCTACACCTTC.

A remark on this clonotype: A much larger clone lies one base from this, so it may be a read error. The chain carries TRBV4-1 and TRBJ2-7; D ambiguous. The CDR3 is 15 amino acids. Germline-derived CDR1 and CDR2 are MGHRA and YSYEKL. CDR3 sequence reads: CASSQDSGLSYEQCF. As DNA, the CDR3 is TGCGCCAGCAGCCAAGATTCCGGCTTGTCCTACGAGCAGTGCTTC.

This clonotype occurred many times. V and J are TRBV5-4 and TRBJ2-1, with D hard to call. Deletions cut 3 bases from V and 0 bases from J, with 10 bases between. Germline values: CDR1 SGHNT, CDR2 YYREEE (reference sequence). This CDR3 is 15 amino acids long. Here the CDR3 DNA reads TGTGCCAGCAGCTCCCTAGTGGGCTCCTACAATGAGCAGTTCTTC. Its protein is CASSSLVGSYNEQFF. Complete variable domain (other parts from reference TRBV5-4 and TRBJ2-1): ETGVTQSPTHLIKTRGQQVTLRCSSQSGHNTVSWYQQALGQGPQFIFQYYREEENGRGNFPPRFSGLQFPNYSSELNVNALELDDSALYLCASSSLVGSYNEQFFGPGTRLTVL.

This clonotype was observed many times. V is TRBV12-3 or TRBV12-4 and J is TRBJ1-3, with a tentative D call TRBD1 (5 bases). CDR3 length: 15 residues. V was cut by 3 bases and J by 0 bases, with 9 bases left in between. DNA of the CDR3: TGTGCCAGCAGTTTTAGGGGATACTCTGGAAACACCATATATTTT. Protein: CASSFRGYSGNTIYF.

This clonotype appeared many times. The rearrangement links TRBV12-3 or TRBV12-4 to TRBJ1-2; the D gene is possibly TRBD1 (6 bases). There are 13 residues in the CDR3. V dropped 6 bases and J dropped 3 bases, with 11 bases sitting between them. The chain's CDR3 is CASSPSGDYGYTF. CDR3 DNA sequence: TGTGCCAGCAGCCCCTCAGGGGACTATGGCTACACCTTC.

This clonotype was seen repeatedly, ten times or more. The chain employs TRBV29-1 and TRBJ2-1; 7 bases align to TRBD1. Germline V gene data show CDR1 as SQVTM and CDR2 as ANQGSEA. This CDR3 comprises 14 residues. The J segment lost 10 bases and the V segment lost 1 base, leaving 10 bases of the junction unmatched. The CDR3 nucleotides are TGCAGCGTTGAAGGACAGGGAGCAGGGTCGGAGCAGTTCTTC. Its protein product is CSVEGQGAGSEQFF.

V gene TRBV27 combines with J gene TRBJ2-7; 8 bases are a match to TRBD1. With V trimmed by 6 bases and J by 6 bases, 10 bases remained unmatched. CDR1 and CDR2 from the germline V gene are MNHEY and SMNVEV (reference sequence). This CDR3 is 14 amino acids long. The CDR3 DNA reads as TGTGCCAGCAGCAAGGGACAGGCCCCTGGCGAGCAGTACTTC. Translating gives CASSKGQAPGEQYF.

This clonotype was recorded a few times. The chain joins TRBV19 to TRBJ1-2; 10 bases fit TRBD1. With 5 bases clipped from V and 4 bases from J, the junction kept 13 bases outside the gene matches. Germline CDR1 LNHDA, CDR2 SQIVND (reference sequence). This CDR3 has 17 residues. The CDR3 coding sequence is TGTGCCAGTAGTCCCAGGACAGGGGGTTACTACCCCTATGGCTACACCTTC. As protein: CASSPRTGGYYPYGYTF.

This clonotype was seen repeatedly, ten times or more. The chain carries TRBV10-3 and TRBJ1-6; D remains unclear. The germline V gene encodes CDR1 ENHRY and CDR2 SYGVKD. The CDR3 extends over 13 amino acids. Trimming pared 7 bases from V and 7 bases from J, leaving 11 bases between. The CDR3 region is CAIMRVENSPLHF. The CDR3 region has the DNA TGTGCCATCATGAGGGTGGAGAATTCACCCCTCCACTTT.

This clonotype was seen a few times. This chain connects TRBV9 to TRBJ2-3; D perhaps matches TRBD1 (5 bases). From germline, CDR1 is SGDLS and CDR2 YYNGEE. The CDR3 is 14 amino acids. Trimming pared 3 bases from V and 2 bases from J, leaving 10 bases between. The CDR3 is CASSGSGYTDTQYF. CDR3 sequence (DNA): TGTGCCAGCAGCGGGTCAGGGTACACAGATACGCAGTATTTT.

V and J are TRBV10-3 and TRBJ2-2; 13 nucleotides agree with TRBD2. Germline CDR1 is ENHRY and CDR2 is SYGVKD. The ends lost 11 bases at V and 4 bases at J; junction bases unmatched: 16. There are 18 residues in the CDR3. The CDR3 DNA follows: TGTGCCGTCACCCCGGGACTAGCGGGGCCTCGAGTCACCGGGGAGCTGTTTTTT. Encoded protein: CAVTPGLAGPRVTGELFF.

In this sample, this clonotype turned up many times. The gene calls are TRBV19 and TRBJ1-2; tentatively, D is TRBD1 (5 bases). The CDR3 is made up of 16 amino acids. Germline CDR1 reads LNHDA; CDR2 reads SQIVND (reference sequence). V shed 7 bases and J shed 3 bases, with 21 bases lying between them. The CDR3 nucleotides are TGTGCCAGTACCCTAATGGGAGGGGCGAAGGACTATGGCTACACCTTC. It yields the protein CASTLMGGAKDYGYTF.

This clonotype was counted only a few times. The rearrangement links TRBV12-3 or TRBV12-4 to TRBJ2-7, with 7 positions matching TRBD1. V gave up 6 bases and J gave up 0 bases; unmatched junction bases: 5. The CDR3 covers 14 residues. The CDR3 DNA is TGTGCCAGCAGCCCAAACAGGGGCTCCTACGAGCAGTACTTC. Translated, it gives CASSPNRGSYEQYF.

The genes are TRBV6-1 and TRBJ1-1; weak D call: TRBD1 (5 bases). Germline V CDR1 and CDR2: MNHNS, SASEGT. The V and J ends lost 5 bases and 3 bases respectively, with 10 bases between them. The CDR3 contains 13 residues. DNA for the CDR3: TGTGCCAGCAGTATTGGGGGTTACACTGAAGCTTTCTTT. Protein: CASSIGGYTEAFF.

The V call is TRBV10-3, the J call TRBJ2-7, with a tentative D call TRBD1 (6 bases). The V gene's germline CDR1 is ENHRY and CDR2 SYGVKD. Trimming left V 5 bases short and J 4 bases short, with 9 bases between. The CDR3 covers 12 residues. CDR3 residues: CAISTGFYEQYF. The CDR3 nucleotides read TGTGCCATCAGTACAGGGTTTTACGAGCAGTACTTC.

Points on this clonotype: This may arise from a read error, as a much more abundant clone is one base away. V gene TRBV24-1 combines with J gene TRBJ2-7; D is possibly TRBD1 (5 bases). The V gene lost 3 bases and the J gene lost 4 bases, with 15 bases spanning the gap. The CDR3 contains 15 residues. Germline values: CDR1 KGHDR, CDR2 SFDVKD. The chain's CDR3 is CATSDPSRAPYEQYF. The CDR3 region has the DNA TGTGCCACCAGTGATCCGAGCAGGGCGCCATACGAGCAGTACTTC.

This clonotype was counted many times. V usage is TRBV20-1 and J usage is TRBJ2-1; 10 bases align to TRBD2. The CDR3 is 17 residues long. CDR1 is DFQATT and CDR2 is SNEGSKA in the germline V gene (reference sequence). The junction had 11 bases not matched to a gene; V was cut back by 1 base and J by 5 bases. CDR3 in DNA: TGCAGTGCTAGAGGCCGAAGGGAGCGGGAGGGCCACAATGAGCAGTTCTTC. It specifies CSARGRREREGHNEQFF.

This clonotype occurred many times. The chain carries TRBV6-1 and TRBJ2-1; the D gene is possibly TRBD2 (5 bases). Germline V gene data show CDR1 as MNHNS and CDR2 as SASEGT. V lost 5 bases and J lost 8, with 19 bases in between. CDR3 length: 15 amino acids. CDR3 in DNA: TGTGCCAGCAGTTACTATCCCCTAGCCTATGATGAGCAGTTCTTC. Protein: CASSYYPLAYDEQFF.

V usage is TRBV7-9 and J usage is TRBJ1-4, with a weak D call TRBD1 (5 bases). V shed 2 bases and J shed 4 bases, with 26 bases lying between them. The CDR3 is made up of 20 amino acids. Germline CDR1 and CDR2: SEHNR and FQNEAQ (reference sequence). The CDR3 region has the DNA TGTGCCAGCAGCTTATCTTCCATTCCGGCGGGACGACAGAGTAATGAAAAACTGTTTTTT. It yields the protein CASSLSSIPAGRQSNEKLFF.

This clonotype showed up just a few times. A much larger clone is a single base away; this may be a read error. This chain uses TRBV28 with TRBJ2-3; 7 bases are shared with TRBD2. This CDR3 is 16 amino acids long. Germline CDR1 MDHEN, CDR2 SYDVKM. The CDR3 is CVSSLLSGGYTDTQYF. Written as DNA, the CDR3 is TGTGTCAGCAGTTTATTATCGGGGGGTTACACAGATACGCAGTATTTT.